Below are 12 T cell receptor beta chains sequenced from a single sample in a study of identical twins. MiXCR, run by TCRdb on the 5' RACE reads, gives a single entry per CDR3 protein. Among about 470,000 distinct CDR3 sequences listed, about 24% were seen once. This sample was also put to use in a study of T cells expressing NK-cell markers.

Material: CD4+ T cells sorted from blood. The receptor set was obtained from a woman under 30 in good health.

V usage is TRBV20-1 and J usage is TRBJ2-1, with TRBD2 as a possible D gene (5 bases). From germline, CDR1 is DFQATT and CDR2 SNEGSKA (reference sequence). The CDR3 runs to 11 residues. In DNA form, the CDR3 reads TGCAGCGTCACCGGGAACAATGAGCAGTTCTTC. Protein sequence: CSVTGNNEQFF.

This clonotype was picked up a small number of times. The chain carries TRBV12-3 or TRBV12-4 and TRBJ2-2, with 7 bases fitting TRBD1. Trimming removed 6 bases from V and 1 base from J; junction bases left unmatched: 14. The CDR3 runs to 18 residues. The CDR3 nucleotides are TGTGCCAGCAGACCGACGCTCGACAGGGAAGAGAACACCGGGGAGCTGTTTTTT. Encoded protein: CASRPTLDREENTGELFF.

This clonotype was detected only a few times. This chain connects TRBV20-1 to TRBJ1-5, with 12 nucleotides matching TRBD1. V was pared by 6 bases and J by 6 bases, with 6 bases of the junction left unmatched. This CDR3 region has 14 residues. Germline assignment: CDR1 DFQATT and CDR2 SNEGSKA (reference sequence). CDR3 nucleotides: TGCAGTGCCGGGGGACAGGGGGCTAGTCAGCCCCAGCATTTT. The encoded protein is CSAGGQGASQPQHF.

This sequence joins TRBV20-1 and TRBJ2-3, with D perhaps TRBD2 (5 bases). Trimming cost V 3 bases and J 5 bases, with 9 bases left between them. The CDR3 is 12 residues long. The germline V gene has CDR1 DFQATT and CDR2 SNEGSKA (reference sequence). The CDR3 DNA is TGCAGTGCTAGGATCGGAGGAGATACGCAGTATTTT. Translated: CSARIGGDTQYF.

The V call is TRBV9, the J call TRBJ2-3; TRBD2 matches 11 bases. This CDR3 comprises 16 residues. CDR1 is SGDLS, CDR2 YYNGEE, per germline. V lost 2 bases and J lost 6; bases outside the gene matches: 8. CDR3 protein: CASSVYLAGGRDTQYF. CDR3 in DNA: TGTGCCAGCAGCGTTTATCTAGCGGGGGGCCGCGATACGCAGTATTTT.

This chain links TRBV11-2 with TRBJ2-1; 7 nucleotides line up with TRBD2. V lost 4 bases to trimming and J lost 0 bases; unmatched junction nucleotides: 12. This CDR3 has 18 residues. Per the germline V gene, CDR1 is SGHAT and CDR2 is FQNNGV. CDR3 DNA: TGTGCCAGCAGCTCCCCAAGGCTAGCGGAGAGCTCCTACAATGAGCAGTTCTTC. It specifies CASSSPRLAESSYNEQFF.

The gene calls are TRBV9 and TRBJ2-3, with TRBD2 as a possible D gene (5 bases). Trimming took 0 bases from V and 6 from J, leaving 8 bases between them. CDR1 is SGDLS and CDR2 is YYNGEE in the germline V gene. The CDR3 has 13 amino acids. CDR3 sequence reads: CASSVGRSDTQYF. CDR3 DNA sequence: TGTGCCAGCAGCGTAGGGAGGTCGGATACGCAGTATTTT.

This clonotype was found many times. The CDR3 nucleotides read TGCAGTGCTAGAGCAGGGGGCCCCGCTAGCAATCAGCCCCAGCATTTT. Translated, it gives CSARAGGPASNQPQHF. The chain is built from TRBV20-1 and TRBJ1-5, with 8 bases that match TRBD1. Trimming took 1 base from V and 0 from J; bases not matched to a gene: 5. Per the germline V gene, CDR1 is DFQATT and CDR2 is SNEGSKA (reference sequence). The CDR3 runs to 16 residues.

The rearrangement joins TRBV5-3 to TRBJ2-1; the match to TRBD2 covers 8 bases. TRBV5-3 is flagged as an ORF with uncertain function. The J segment lost 0 bases and the V segment lost 5 bases, leaving 10 bases of the junction unmatched. The CDR3 loop spans 17 amino acids. The CDR3 coding sequence is TGTGCCAGAAGGTCGAGCGGGAGCCCTAGCTCCTACAATGAGCAGTTCTTC. Translating gives CARRSSGSPSSYNEQFF.

In DNA form, the CDR3 reads TGTGCCAGCAAGGGGCTCGACAAGCAGTTCTTC. It encodes CASKGLDKQFF. The V and J genes are TRBV2 and TRBJ2-1; a possible D gene is TRBD1 (5 bases). Germline values: CDR1 SNHLY, CDR2 FYNNEI. V lost 7 bases to trimming and J lost 11 bases, with 12 bases between them. This CDR3 has 11 amino acids.

This clonotype showed up just a few times. The chain recombines TRBV6-1 with TRBJ1-6; 8 bases match TRBD1. The CDR3 has 15 amino acids. The germline V gene has CDR1 MNHNS and CDR2 SASEGT. V was clipped by 6 bases and J by 4 bases; unmatched bases: 5. This CDR3 reads CASRGTGKYNSPLHF. DNA for the CDR3: TGTGCCAGCAGGGGGACAGGCAAATATAATTCACCCCTCCACTTT.

The chain links TRBV20-1 to TRBJ2-5; 8 bases map to TRBD2. The V gene end was trimmed by 0 bases and the J gene end by 1 base; junction bases not matched to a gene: 1. Germline lookup yields CDR1 DFQATT and CDR2 SNEGSKA (reference sequence). The length of the CDR3 is 14 residues. The DNA for the CDR3 is TGCAGTGCTAGAGAACTAGCGGTCCAAGAGACCCAGTACTTC. It encodes CSARELAVQETQYF.